Below, 14 T cell receptor beta chains from the same sample are listed, as sequenced in a study of human T cells and chemical hapten exposure. MiXCR, run by TCRdb on the RACE reads, gives a single entry per CDR3 protein. The data contain approximately 120,000 distinct CDR3 sequences, 9% to 9.5% of them singletons. The time point was: patch test 2, 6 weeks after DPC sensitization. Stated treatment: therapeutic diphenylcyclopropenone sensitization with weekly scalp DPC. The sample in question was whole blood, obtained in connection with sensitization to the hapten diphenylcyclopropenone (DPC). Every receptor here comes from a woman aged 40 to 50 with alopecia areata. Some clones in this sample may be carry-over from other donors' samples.

This clonotype has a handful of counts. The chain joins TRBV7-2 to TRBJ2-7; a possible D gene is TRBD2 (5 bases). The germline V gene encodes CDR1 SGHTA and CDR2 FQGNSA. The CDR3 runs to 12 residues. The V and J ends lost 7 bases and 1 base respectively, with 8 bases between them. The CDR3 DNA is TGTGCCAGCACCGGGGTTTCCTACGAGCAGTACTTC. It codes for CASTGVSYEQYF.

This chain uses TRBV6-5 with TRBJ2-7; TRBD2 agrees at 11 bases. Germline CDR1 is MNHEY and CDR2 is SVGAGI. The CDR3 runs 15 residues. Losses at the gene ends were 6 bases for V and 1 base for J; bases not matched to a gene: 5. The CDR3 DNA reads as TGTGCCAGCAGAGTAGCGGGGGGGATATCCTACGAGCAGTACTTC. It encodes CASRVAGGISYEQYF.

There are many counts of this clonotype. V usage is TRBV27 and J usage is TRBJ2-7; the D gene is possibly TRBD1 (6 bases). Germline V lookup: CDR1 MNHEY, CDR2 SMNVEV (reference sequence). Trimming left V 4 bases short and J 1 base short, with 8 bases between. This CDR3 spans 13 amino acids. The CDR3 region is CASSSGQSYEQYF. The CDR3 nucleotides are TGTGCCAGCAGTTCCGGACAGTCCTACGAGCAGTACTTC.

The DNA of the CDR3 is TGCAGTGCAACCCGTCTCCGGGATGCGGGTCAGCCCCAGCATTTT. This codes for CSATRLRDAGQPQHF. The chain carries TRBV20-1 and TRBJ1-5; D unresolved. Between the trimmed V and J ends, which lost 6 bases and 6 bases, there was a span of 21 bases. Germline CDR1 reads DFQATT; CDR2 reads SNEGSKA (reference sequence). There are 15 residues in the CDR3.

V is TRBV29-1 and J is TRBJ2-3; TRBD1 matches 8 bases. The trim removed 3 bases at V and 1 base at J, leaving 3 bases unmatched. Germline CDR1 reads SQVTM; CDR2 reads ANQGSEA. The CDR3 is made up of 14 amino acids. CDR3 sequence: CSVEVQGGTDTQYF. CDR3 sequence (DNA): TGCAGCGTTGAGGTACAGGGGGGCACAGATACGCAGTATTTT.

Only a few counts were recorded for this clonotype. The chain uses TRBV7-2 and TRBJ2-6; D remains ambiguous. There are 16 residues in the CDR3. Looked up from germline, CDR1 is SGHTA and CDR2 is FQGNSA. The V end lost 1 base, the J end lost 1 base, and 8 bases lay between the germline ends. The CDR3 is CASSLVGLSGANVLTF. CDR3 sequence (DNA): TGTGCCAGCAGCTTAGTGGGCCTGTCTGGGGCCAACGTCCTGACTTTC.

This clonotype was seen at least ten times. The chain combines TRBV10-3 with TRBJ2-1; a possible D gene is TRBD2 (6 bases). The germline V gene has CDR1 ENHRY and CDR2 SYGVKD. This CDR3 has 15 amino acids. V lost 4 bases to trimming and J lost 3 bases, with 13 bases between them. The CDR3 region is CAISAETRFYNEQFF. The CDR3 nucleotides read TGTGCCATCAGTGCTGAGACTAGATTCTACAATGAGCAGTTCTTC.

This clonotype was recorded at least ten times. The chain employs TRBV5-1 and TRBJ1-4, with no clear D. Germline V CDR1 and CDR2: SGHRS, YFSETQ. This CDR3 spans 15 amino acids. V lost 4 bases to trimming and J lost 4 bases, with 14 bases between them. CDR3 coding DNA: TGCGCCAGCAGCACCTACACCGGCCTTAATGAAAAACTGTTTTTT. Its protein product is CASSTYTGLNEKLFF.

This clonotype turned up a few times. The rearrangement uses TRBV27 and TRBJ1-5, with TRBD1 matching over 8 bases. Germline V CDR1 and CDR2: MNHEY, SMNVEV (reference sequence). The CDR3 has 15 residues. Trimming cost V 1 base and J 6 bases; bases outside gene matches: 5. CDR3 nucleotide sequence: TGTGCCAGCAGTTTATGGGCAGGGGGCTTTCAGCCCCAGCATTTT. Protein: CASSLWAGGFQPQHF.

The chain combines TRBV7-2 with TRBJ1-1, with 7 bases lining up with TRBD1. The J segment lost 4 bases and the V segment lost 4 bases, leaving 9 bases of the junction unmatched. The CDR3 runs 15 residues. Germline lookup yields CDR1 SGHTA and CDR2 FQGNSA. This chain's CDR3 is CASSSRQGKGTEAFF. The CDR3 region has the DNA TGTGCCAGCAGCTCCCGACAGGGTAAGGGCACTGAAGCTTTCTTT.

This clonotype was observed a few times. The chain has TRBV11-2 and TRBJ2-1; D may be TRBD1 or TRBD2 (6 bases each). The V gene lost 6 bases and the J gene lost 0 bases, with 27 bases spanning the gap. This CDR3 contains 20 residues. The germline gives CDR1 SGHAT, CDR2 FQNNGV. CDR3 in amino acids: CASRPRRPLSGARSYNEQFF. The CDR3 coding sequence is TGTGCCAGCAGGCCTAGGAGGCCCCTGTCGGGGGCCCGCTCCTACAATGAGCAGTTCTTC.

The chain links TRBV20-1 to TRBJ2-7; no definite D call. CDR3 length: 12 residues. Looked up from germline, CDR1 is DFQATT and CDR2 is SNEGSKA (reference sequence). V was cut by 1 base and J by 2 bases, with 6 bases left in between. CDR3 protein: CSARVKPYEQYF. As DNA, the CDR3 is TGCAGTGCTAGAGTTAAGCCCTACGAGCAGTACTTC.

This clonotype was picked up many times. This rearrangement joins TRBV7-9 to TRBJ1-2; D is possibly TRBD1 (6 bases). The CDR3 extends over 15 amino acids. CDR1 is SEHNR and CDR2 is FQNEAQ in the germline V gene (reference sequence). Trimming pared 5 bases from V and 2 bases from J, leaving 15 bases between. For the CDR3, the DNA is TGTGCCAGCAGCCAGTACCTGGGACAAAACTATGGCTACACCTTC. This gives the protein CASSQYLGQNYGYTF.

This clonotype occurred a few times. The chain uses TRBV19 and TRBJ2-1; TRBD2 agrees at 8 bases. The V and J ends lost 3 bases and 7 bases, in that order; junction bases with no gene match: 5. There are 14 residues in the CDR3. The germline gives CDR1 LNHDA, CDR2 SQIVND (reference sequence). The CDR3 reads CASSIVGGANEQFF. DNA of the CDR3: TGTGCCAGTAGTATTGTCGGGGGGGCGAATGAGCAGTTCTTC.